These 6 T cell receptor beta chains came from one sample sequenced in a study of blood T cell repertoires in COVID-19. TCRdb's copy holds only in-frame clones and misses some; the assay was immunoSEQ multiplex PCR. The profile shows under 250,000 clones, over 70% of them singletons. The source material was peripheral blood. The source of these receptors is a woman aged 70-85 years with acute or convalescent COVID-19.

The rearrangement joins TRBV9 to TRBJ2-1, with D tentatively TRBD2 (7 bases). Trimming pared 0 bases from V and 4 bases from J, leaving 11 bases between. Looked up from germline, CDR1 is SGDLS and CDR2 is YYNGEE. The length of the CDR3 is 15 residues. Written as DNA, the CDR3 is TGTGCCAGCAGCGTAGGGGCGGGGGCTTACAATGAGCAGTTCTTC. This codes for CASSVGAGAYNEQFF. Supplemented by reference TRBV9 and TRBJ2-1, the full variable domain reads DSGVTQTPKHLITATGQRVTLRCSPRSGDLSVYWYQQSLDQGLQFLIQYYNGEERAKGNILERFSAQQFPDLHSELNLSSLELGDSALYFCASSVGAGAYNEQFFGPGTRLTVL.

J is TRBJ2-3 and V is TRBV19; D is uncertain. CDR3 length: 12 residues. CDR1 and CDR2 (germline): LNHDA, SQIVND (reference sequence). V gave up 4 bases and J gave up 5 bases, with 7 bases separating them. Written as DNA, the CDR3 is TGTGCCAGTAGTAGATCAGGAGATACGCAGTATTTT. Translating gives CASSRSGDTQYF.

This clone was found once. The J gene is TRBJ2-2, the V gene TRBV5-4, with 12 bases identical to TRBD2. The CDR3 is 15 residues long. Germline lookup yields CDR1 SGHNT and CDR2 YYREEE (reference sequence). Trimming at V came to 3 bases and at J to 5 bases, leaving 2 bases not matched to a gene. The CDR3 DNA sequence: TGTGCCAGCAGCTCTAGCGGGGGGGAGACCGGGGAGCTGTTTTTT. The encoded protein is CASSSSGGETGELFF.

CDR3 residues: CASSYSAGTSGAPYEQYF. The CDR3 DNA reads TGTGCCAGCAGCTACTCCGCCGGGACTAGCGGGGCCCCCTACGAGCAGTACTTC. The V call is TRBV7-9, the J call TRBJ2-7; 13 bases are shared with TRBD2. The CDR3 spans 18 residues. With V trimmed by 4 bases and J by 2 bases, 11 bases remained unmatched. CDR1 and CDR2 (germline): SEHNR, FQNEAQ (reference sequence).

V gene TRBV7-2 combines with J gene TRBJ1-3; D may be TRBD1 (6 bases). The V and J ends lost 4 bases and 7 bases respectively, with 11 bases between them. CDR3 length equals 13 residues. Germline-derived CDR1 and CDR2 are SGHTA and FQGNSA. CDR3: CASSSGQTNTIYF. The CDR3 region has the DNA TGTGCCAGCAGCTCAGGACAGACGAACACCATATATTTT.

There are a few counts of this clone. This chain links TRBV6-6 with TRBJ1-1; perhaps TRBD1 as D (5 bases). Germline V CDR1 and CDR2: MNHNY, SVGAGI (reference sequence). This CDR3 contains 14 residues. Trimming took off 5 bases at V and 3 bases at J, with 13 bases between the two ends. CDR3 nucleotide sequence: TGTGCCAGCAGTACAAAGGACACCGACACTGAAGCTTTCTTT. It yields the protein CASSTKDTDTEAFF.